The 26 T cell receptor beta chains below all came from one sample that was sequenced in a study of T-cell reconstitution after alpha-beta-depleted transplantation in children. Their recognized antigens are unknown. Molecular barcoding with unique molecular identifiers was used for the TCRbeta library. A single record per CDR3 protein comes from TCRdb applying MiXCR to the PCR reads. The repertoire holds around 300,000 distinct CDR3 sequences, with 6% to 10% as singletons. Study conclusions and caveats: T-cell numbers and diversity one year post-transplant derived largely from freshly generated T cells.

Sequenced here: peripheral blood, sampled 360 days after TCRalphabeta/CD19-depleted stem cell transplant. The source is a female patient between 2 and 15 years old who had a stem cell transplant for Fanconi anemia, so the T cells may come from the graft donor.

This clonotype appeared a few times. The chain links TRBV3-1 to TRBJ2-5, with TRBD2 as a possible D gene (6 bases). V dropped 5 bases and J dropped 0 bases, with 16 bases sitting between them. Germline CDR1 reads LGHDT; CDR2 reads YNNKEL (reference sequence). This CDR3 contains 16 residues. The CDR3 loop is CASSSSTSLDQETQYF. Here the CDR3 DNA reads TGTGCCAGCAGCTCGTCGACTAGTCTGGACCAAGAGACCCAGTACTTC.

The chain links TRBV18 to TRBJ1-5; 7 bases are a match to TRBD1. Germline CDR1 reads KGHSH; CDR2 reads LQKENI. J lost 1 base, V lost 3 bases, and 3 bases had no gene match. CDR3 size: 15 residues. The CDR3 bases are TGTGCCAGCTCACCCGGGGGACAGAGCAATCAGCCCCAGCATTTT. As protein: CASSPGGQSNQPQHF.

This clonotype was seen only a few times. The chain links TRBV18 to TRBJ1-5, with D unclear. The CDR3 contains 13 residues. CDR1 and CDR2 from the germline V gene are KGHSH and LQKENI. V was clipped by 3 bases and J by 7 bases, with 10 bases between them. Here the CDR3 DNA reads TGTGCCAGCTCACCTGGGGTTAACCAGCCCCAGCATTTT. This sequence encodes CASSPGVNQPQHF. Combining the CDR3 with reference TRBV18 and TRBJ1-5 gives the whole variable domain NAGVMQNPRHLVRRRGQEARLRCSPMKGHSHVYWYRQLPEEGLKFMVYLQKENIIDESGMPKERFSAEFPKEGPSILRIQQVVRGDSAAYFCASSPGVNQPQHFGDGTRLSIL.

The chain recombines TRBV6-1 with TRBJ1-5; D is uncertain. In germline, CDR1 is MNHNS, CDR2 SASEGT. The ends were cut back, 4 bases at V and 0 bases at J, with 7 bases in the middle. This CDR3 comprises 14 residues. CDR3 DNA: TGTGCCAGCAGTGGGCACGTTAGCAATCAGCCCCAGCATTTT. Encoded protein: CASSGHVSNQPQHF.

This clonotype showed up many times. The chain recombines TRBV9 with TRBJ2-6; D gene unclear. Deletions cut 0 bases from V and 0 bases from J, with 10 bases between. This CDR3 is built from 17 residues. Germline V gene data show CDR1 as SGDLS and CDR2 as YYNGEE. DNA for the CDR3: TGTGCCAGCAGCGTAGTGGTGGGTGACTCTGGGGCCAACGTCCTGACTTTC. Encoded protein: CASSVVVGDSGANVLTF.

The table lists this clonotype with many counts. The rearrangement joins TRBV20-1 to TRBJ2-7; 9 bases map to TRBD2. There are 15 residues in the CDR3. The germline gives CDR1 DFQATT, CDR2 SNEGSKA (reference sequence). V lost 5 bases and J lost 7; bases outside the gene matches: 15. This chain's CDR3 is CSASRTSASWGEQYF. The CDR3 DNA reads TGCAGTGCTTCGCGGACTAGCGCCTCATGGGGAGAGCAGTACTTC.

This clonotype appeared many times. This chain joins TRBV20-1 and TRBJ1-5, with 7 bases fitting TRBD1. The CDR3 is 14 residues long. Trimming at V came to 0 bases and at J to 7 bases, leaving 6 bases not matched to a gene. Germline assignment: CDR1 DFQATT and CDR2 SNEGSKA (reference sequence). CDR3 in amino acids: CSARDRAGGQPQHF. In nucleotides, the CDR3 is TGCAGTGCTAGAGATCGGGCAGGGGGACAGCCCCAGCATTTT.

This clonotype was picked up a small number of times. The chain links TRBV5-4 to TRBJ2-1; 7 positions agree with TRBD1. CDR3 size: 15 residues. The germline gives CDR1 SGHNT, CDR2 YYREEE (reference sequence). V was clipped by 4 bases and J by 8 bases; unmatched bases: 12. Here the CDR3 DNA reads TGTGCCAGCAGCATTGGACAGGCGAGGGTGGATGAGCAGTTCTTC. Translated: CASSIGQARVDEQFF.

This clonotype was seen repeatedly, ten times or more. The V and J genes are TRBV4-3 and TRBJ2-3; tentative D call: TRBD2 (5 bases). There are 15 residues in the CDR3. Germline CDR1 reads LGHNA; CDR2 reads YSLEER. Trimming took off 4 bases at V and 5 bases at J, with 16 bases between the two ends. CDR3 nucleotide sequence: TGCGCCAGCAGCCTCGCCGGGATTTCGAGAGATACGCAGTATTTT. Its protein product is CASSLAGISRDTQYF.

This clonotype was detected many times. The chain links TRBV9 to TRBJ2-3; 8 bases align to TRBD1. Germline loops: CDR1 SGDLS, CDR2 YYNGEE. V dropped 3 bases and J dropped 4; count of bases not matched to a gene: 1. The CDR3 contains 13 residues. CDR3 nucleotides: TGTGCCAGCAGCGCGACAGGGGCAGATACGCAGTATTTT. It translates to CASSATGADTQYF.

This clonotype was detected a few times. The chain couples TRBV7-2 to TRBJ2-6, with D hard to call. Germline assignment: CDR1 SGHTA and CDR2 FQGNSA. Trimming took 6 bases from V and 2 from J, leaving 11 bases between them. This CDR3 region has 15 residues. CDR3 sequence (DNA): TGTGCCAGCAGTTCCCGGGCGACTGGGGCCAACGTCCTGACTTTC. Translation: CASSSRATGANVLTF.

This clonotype has just a few counts. The chain has TRBV28 and TRBJ1-5; the D gene is possibly TRBD1 (6 bases). V dropped 5 bases and J dropped 2 bases, with 19 bases sitting between them. The length of the CDR3 is 17 residues. CDR1 is MDHEN and CDR2 is SYDVKM in the germline V gene. The CDR3 sequence: CASSLPLGGWGNQPQHF. The CDR3 DNA is TGTGCCAGCAGTCTACCCCTAGGGGGATGGGGCAATCAGCCCCAGCATTTT. Combining the CDR3 with reference TRBV28 and TRBJ1-5 gives the whole variable domain DVKVTQSSRYLVKRTGEKVFLECVQDMDHENMFWYRQDPGLGLRLIYFSYDVKMKEKGDIPEGYSVSREKKERFSLILESASTNQTSMYLCASSLPLGGWGNQPQHFGDGTRLSIL.

V usage is TRBV28 and J usage is TRBJ1-2, with 12 bases lining up with TRBD1. Trimming took 1 base from V and 8 from J; bases not matched to a gene: 8. The CDR3 runs to 16 residues. CDR1 is MDHEN and CDR2 is SYDVKM in the germline V gene. The chain's CDR3 is CASSLFAGQGAHGYTF. The CDR3 bases are TGTGCCAGCAGTTTATTCGCGGGACAGGGGGCGCACGGCTACACCTTC.

As DNA, the CDR3 is TGTGCCAGCAGCCAAGAATCTCGGACAGGGTCGGAGACCCAGTACTTC. Its protein is CASSQESRTGSETQYF. The chain carries TRBV3-1 and TRBJ2-5, with 8 bases that match TRBD1. The CDR3 has 16 residues. V shed 0 bases, J shed 5 bases, and the junction held 8 bases outside the gene matches. Germline assignment: CDR1 LGHDT and CDR2 YNNKEL (reference sequence).

Many counts were recorded for this clonotype. The chain carries TRBV7-8 and TRBJ2-1; 8 bases align to TRBD2. Per the germline V gene, CDR1 is SGHVS and CDR2 is FQNEAQ. This CDR3 is 16 amino acids long. Unmatched junction bases numbered 9, after V lost 4 bases and J lost 4 bases. In nucleotides, the CDR3 is TGTGCCAGCAGCTCGTTTGGACTAGCAGATTACAATGAGCAGTTCTTC. Its protein product is CASSSFGLADYNEQFF.

This clonotype was seen at least ten times. The J gene is TRBJ1-2, the V gene TRBV5-1; 8 nucleotides match TRBD1. The J segment lost 8 bases and the V segment lost 3 bases, leaving 15 bases of the junction unmatched. This CDR3 has 16 amino acids. Germline V gene data show CDR1 as SGHRS and CDR2 as YFSETQ. The DNA of the CDR3 is TGCGCCAGCAGCTCGGGGGACAGGCGGAACTTGGGGGGCTACACCTTC. It specifies CASSSGDRRNLGGYTF.

This clonotype appeared a few times. Written as DNA, the CDR3 is TGTGCCAGCAGCCAAGATTGGGCTAGCGGTTACAATGAGCAGTTCTTC. Translating it yields CASSQDWASGYNEQFF. The rearrangement joins TRBV4-2 to TRBJ2-1, with TRBD2 identical over 7 bases. V lost 0 bases and J lost 4; bases outside the gene matches: 6. Per the germline V gene, CDR1 is LGHNA and CDR2 is YNFKEQ. This CDR3 is built from 16 residues.

This clonotype was seen a few times. The gene calls are TRBV6-1 and TRBJ2-3, with D maybe TRBD1 (7 bases). The CDR3 is 16 amino acids. V was shortened by 6 bases and J by 4 bases, with 20 bases between the two germline ends. Germline V gene data show CDR1 as MNHNS and CDR2 as SASEGT. The DNA for the CDR3 is TGTGCCAGCAGCCCCGGAGGGGGCGCGGTCGCAGATACGCAGTATTTT. Translation gives CASSPGGGAVADTQYF.

This chain connects TRBV20-1 to TRBJ1-5; 12 nucleotides line up with TRBD1. Germline-derived CDR1 and CDR2 are DFQATT and SNEGSKA (reference sequence). The CDR3 has 17 residues. Unmatched junction bases numbered 9, after V lost 0 bases and J lost 6 bases. The DNA of the CDR3 is TGCAGTGCTAGAGATCGGGGACAGGGGGCTGATAGTCAGCCCCAGCATTTT. This gives the protein CSARDRGQGADSQPQHF.

The table lists this clonotype with many counts. The V call is TRBV12-3 or TRBV12-4, the J call TRBJ1-5; D gene unclear. This CDR3 is 15 amino acids long. Trimming shortened V by 3 bases and J by 0 bases, and 9 bases separated the two germline ends. CDR3 residues: CASSFGRNSNQPQHF. The CDR3 DNA reads TGTGCCAGCAGTTTCGGACGGAATAGCAATCAGCCCCAGCATTTT.

The J gene is TRBJ2-4, the V gene TRBV25-1; TRBD2 matches at 10 bases. V shed 0 bases, J shed 3 bases, and the junction held 5 bases outside the gene matches. Germline V gene lookup returns CDR1 MGHDK and CDR2 SYGVNS. The CDR3 length is 17 residues. The CDR3 DNA is TGTGCCAGCAGTGAATACGGACTAGCGGTAAACAAAAACATTCAGTACTTC. Translation: CASSEYGLAVNKNIQYF.

This clonotype has ten or more counts. CDR3 in DNA: TGTGCCAGCAGTGACGTGGGGAGCTCCTACAATGAGCAGTTCTTC. This sequence encodes CASSDVGSSYNEQFF. J is TRBJ2-1 and V is TRBV6-4; weak D call: TRBD2 (5 bases). The ends were cut back, 2 bases at V and 0 bases at J, with 8 bases in the middle. CDR3 length: 15 amino acids. CDR1 is MRHNA, CDR2 SNTAGT, per germline.

The CDR3 nucleotides are TGTGCCAGCTCAGCTTGGACTAGCGGAGGGGATACGCAGTATTTT. Amino acids: CASSAWTSGGDTQYF. The chain is built from TRBV18 and TRBJ2-3, with 10 bases matching TRBD2. Germline lookup yields CDR1 KGHSH and CDR2 LQKENI. There are 15 residues in the CDR3. The V gene end was trimmed by 5 bases and the J gene end by 6 bases; junction bases not matched to a gene: 8.

The chain joins TRBV21-1 to TRBJ2-7; the DNA was not used to check the table's D call, TRBD1. TRBV21-1 is a pseudogene. This CDR3 comprises 16 residues. The CDR3 is CASSKRPAGASYEQYV. The CDR3, as DNA: TGTGCCAGCAGCAAACGGCCAGCGGGCGCCTCCTACGAGCAGTACGTC.

This clonotype was observed at least ten times. J is TRBJ2-1 and V is TRBV10-3, with a weak D call TRBD1 (5 bases). The CDR3 has 14 amino acids. CDR1 is ENHRY, CDR2 SYGVKD, per germline. V gave up 6 bases and J gave up 6 bases, with 15 bases separating them. CDR3 coding DNA: TGTGCCATCAGAAAGGGTACAGGTTCCAATGAGCAGTTCTTC. Its translation: CAIRKGTGSNEQFF.

This clonotype was counted at least ten times. V and J are TRBV7-6 and TRBJ1-1; D is unclear. The germline V and J ends were trimmed by 2 bases and 3 bases, with 13 bases remaining between them. CDR3 length: 15 amino acids. Germline lookup yields CDR1 SGHVS and CDR2 FNYEAQ. The CDR3 nucleotides are TGTGCCAGCAGCTTATATGAGGGTAGTGACACTGAAGCTTTCTTT. This encodes CASSLYEGSDTEAFF. The whole variable domain, remainder taken from reference TRBV7-6 and TRBJ1-1, is GAGVSQSPRYKVTKRGQDVALRCDPISGHVSLYWYRQALGQGPEFLTYFNYEAQQDKSGLPNDRFSAERPEGSISTLTIQRTEQRDSAMYRCASSLYEGSDTEAFFGQGTRLTVV.